This T cell receptor (beta chain) comes out of a study of blood T cell repertoires in COVID-19. Study as a whole: COVID-19 samples from acute and convalescent phases originated in the United States, Italy and Spain. In each case, the material was cDNA or gDNA derived from T cells, B-cell-depleted T cells, or PBMCs.

Per the original methods: Reference gene primer amplification gave estimated nucleated cell counts. TCRdb's table, derived via immunoSEQ multiplex PCR, lists solely in-frame clones and lacks some. The V and J calls and clone size are taken from that table; D and trimming were inferred from the DNA. The profile shows roughly 8,600 clones, around 85% of them singletons. The germline V and J ends were trimmed by 0 bases and 3 bases, with 10 bases remaining between them. Germline CDR1 is SGHDT and CDR2 is YYEEEE. The CDR3 contains 14 residues. The chain joins TRBV5-6 to TRBJ2-7; D ambiguous. Sequencing input: peripheral blood. The sequence derives from a human donor with active COVID-19. The donor label of this sample is uncertain. The CDR3 region has the DNA TGTGCCAGCAGCTTGGGTCAGGCCAACTACGAGCAGTACTTC. It codes for CASSLGQANYEQYF.